A single sample is the source of the 25 T cell receptor beta chains below, sequenced in a study of OX40 agonist ivuxolimab in advanced cancers. Profiling relied on immunoSEQ multiplex PCR, and the TCRdb table lists in-frame clones only, not all of them. The sample yields fewer than 90,000 clones, approximately 91% seen once. The starting material was CD4+ or CD8+ T cells sorted from blood, obtained in a trial of the OX40 agonist ivuxolimab. The source of these receptors is an adult with an advanced solid tumor such as melanoma, head and neck, liver or kidney cancer.

The rearrangement joins TRBV9 to TRBJ1-6, with D tentatively TRBD1 (5 bases). Germline values: CDR1 SGDLS, CDR2 YYNGEE. This CDR3 spans 16 amino acids. Trimming cost V 2 bases and J 0 bases, with 9 bases left between them. Here the CDR3 DNA reads TGTGCCAGCAGCGTGGGCACAGGCTCCTATAATTCACCCCTCCACTTT. Protein product: CASSVGTGSYNSPLHF.

The rearrangement joins TRBV6-5 to TRBJ2-7; tentatively, D is TRBD1 or TRBD2 (6 bases each). The germline V gene has CDR1 MNHEY and CDR2 SVGAGI. The V end lost 5 bases, the J end lost 12 bases, and 14 bases lay between the germline ends. The CDR3 sequence is 11 residues long. The CDR3 nucleotides are TGTGCCAGCAGTGAAGGGGGGACGGCGTACTTC. Encoded protein: CASSEGGTAYF.

This sequence joins TRBV11-2 and TRBJ1-2; a weak D match, TRBD1 (5 bases). CDR3 size: 12 residues. Germline V gene lookup returns CDR1 SGHAT and CDR2 FQNNGV. The V and J ends lost 4 bases and 5 bases respectively, with 8 bases between them. In DNA form, the CDR3 reads TGTGCCAGCAGCTACGGACAATATGGCTACACCTTC. Protein sequence: CASSYGQYGYTF.

V gene TRBV5-1 combines with J gene TRBJ2-1; D unclear. The CDR3 spans 16 residues. The ends were cut back, 0 bases at V and 0 bases at J, with 10 bases in the middle. Germline CDR1 and CDR2: SGHRS and YFSETQ. In DNA form, the CDR3 reads TGCGCCAGCAGCTTGGGTGGTCCCAGCTCCTACAATGAGCAGTTCTTC. Encoded protein: CASSLGGPSSYNEQFF.

This chain connects TRBV19 to TRBJ2-1; D possibly corresponds to TRBD2 (6 bases). CDR1 is LNHDA, CDR2 SQIVND, per germline (reference sequence). The CDR3 runs to 12 residues. Trimming shortened V by 10 bases and J by 5 bases, and 12 bases separated the two germline ends. CDR3 loop: CATAGLNNEQFF. In nucleotides, the CDR3 is TGTGCCACCGCGGGACTGAACAATGAGCAGTTCTTC.

The V call is TRBV29-1, the J call TRBJ2-5, with a tentative D call TRBD2 (6 bases). The V gene's germline CDR1 is SQVTM and CDR2 ANQGSEA. CDR3 size: 12 residues. The V end lost 5 bases, the J end lost 5 bases, and 12 bases lay between the germline ends. The CDR3 DNA reads as TGCAGCGTTACCAAGAGCGGGGAGACCCAGTACTTC. It encodes CSVTKSGETQYF.

This chain uses TRBV5-4 with TRBJ2-7; a weak D match, TRBD2 (5 bases). V was pared by 2 bases and J by 5 bases, with 5 bases between. CDR1 SGHNT and CDR2 YYREEE come from the germline V gene (reference sequence). The CDR3 length is 11 residues. The DNA for the CDR3 is TGTGCCAGCAGCTTCGGGGACGAGCAGTACTTC. Residues: CASSFGDEQYF.

The rearrangement links TRBV27 to TRBJ2-7; 12 positions agree with TRBD2. The germline gives CDR1 MNHEY, CDR2 SMNVEV (reference sequence). The ends lost 6 bases at V and 1 base at J; junction bases unmatched: 1. CDR3 length: 14 residues. The CDR3 region is CASRGTSGSYEQYF. Here the CDR3 DNA reads TGTGCCAGCAGAGGGACTAGCGGGTCCTACGAGCAGTACTTC.

This rearrangement joins TRBV29-1 to TRBJ1-2; a possible D gene is TRBD1 (6 bases). The germline CDR1 and CDR2 sequences are SQVTM and ANQGSEA. Between the trimmed V and J ends, which lost 0 bases and 2 bases, there was a span of 7 bases. This CDR3 spans 13 amino acids. CDR3: CSVEEQGNYGYTF. The CDR3 DNA reads TGCAGCGTTGAAGAACAGGGAAACTATGGCTACACCTTC. The full variable domain, with the rest looked up from reference TRBV29-1 and TRBJ1-2, is SAVISQKPSRDICQRGTSLTIQCQVDSQVTMMFWYRQQPGQSLTLIATANQGSEATYESGFVIDKFPISRPNLTFSTLTVSNMSPEDSSIYLCSVEEQGNYGYTFGSGTRLTVV.

The genes are TRBV5-4 and TRBJ2-5; the D gene is possibly TRBD1 (6 bases). TRBJ2-7 explains the end of the DNA better; the J call may be wrong. This CDR3 spans 15 amino acids. Germline assignment: CDR1 SGHNT and CDR2 YYREEE (reference sequence). The CDR3 loop reads CASSKDLRGSYEQYF. CDR3 bases: TGTGCCAGCAGTAAGGACCTCAGGGGATCCTACGAGCAGTACTTC.

The V gene is TRBV11-2, the J gene TRBJ2-5; D unresolved. Germline V gene lookup returns CDR1 SGHAT and CDR2 FQNNGV. This CDR3 has 12 residues. V was pared by 3 bases and J by 2 bases, with 4 bases between. The CDR3 reads CASSLGQETQYF. The CDR3 DNA follows: TGTGCCAGCAGCTTGGGGCAAGAGACCCAGTACTTC.

The chain recombines TRBV7-2 with TRBJ1-3; no reliable D call. Germline values: CDR1 SGHTA, CDR2 FQGNSA. The V and J ends lost 2 bases and 0 bases respectively, with 11 bases between them. The CDR3 contains 16 residues. The CDR3 DNA reads as TGTGCCAGCAGCTTATGGGTCAGCGACTCTGGAAACACCATATATTTT. It translates to CASSLWVSDSGNTIYF. Full variable domain (rest looked up from reference TRBV7-2 and TRBJ1-3): GAGVSQSPSNKVTEKGKDVELRCDPISGHTALYWYRQSLGQGLEFLIYFQGNSAPDKSGLPSDRFSAERTGGSVSTLTIQRTQQEDSAVYLCASSLWVSDSGNTIYFGEGSWLTVV.

The J gene is TRBJ2-5, the V gene TRBV13; 8 positions agree with TRBD2. The DNA end favors TRBJ2-7, so the J call may be wrong. CDR1 and CDR2 from the germline V gene are PRHDT and FYEKMQ (reference sequence). The length of the CDR3 is 18 residues. This chain's CDR3 is CASSLAAGGRGASYEQYF. The CDR3 DNA follows: TGTGCCAGCAGCTTAGCGGCGGGGGGCCGAGGGGCCTCCTACGAGCAGTACTTC.

J is TRBJ2-7 and V is TRBV5-4, with 10 bases lining up with TRBD1. Trimming took 4 bases from V and 4 from J; bases not matched to a gene: 8. The CDR3 runs 15 residues. The germline gives CDR1 SGHNT, CDR2 YYREEE (reference sequence). CDR3 region: CASSPGGTGVYEQYF. CDR3 bases: TGTGCCAGCAGCCCGGGGGGGACAGGGGTGTACGAGCAGTACTTC.

This chain connects TRBV5-4 to TRBJ1-1; D is uncertain. Trimming shortened V by 4 bases and J by 0 bases, and 13 bases separated the two germline ends. Germline loops: CDR1 SGHNT, CDR2 YYREEE (reference sequence). The CDR3 consists of 15 residues. The chain's CDR3 is CASSTPGTLNTEAFF. The CDR3, as DNA: TGTGCCAGCAGCACCCCCGGAACATTGAACACTGAAGCTTTCTTT. Using reference TRBV5-4 and TRBJ1-1 for the parts outside the CDR3, the full variable domain is ETGVTQSPTHLIKTRGQQVTLRCSSQSGHNTVSWYQQALGQGPQFIFQYYREEENGRGNFPPRFSGLQFPNYSSELNVNALELDDSALYLCASSTPGTLNTEAFFGQGTRLTVV.

This chain joins TRBV4-2 and TRBJ2-2; 8 nucleotides match TRBD1. V shed 0 bases and J 6 bases; nucleotides not matched to a gene: 9. The germline CDR1 and CDR2 sequences are LGHNA and YNFKEQ. The CDR3 is made up of 17 amino acids. CDR3 sequence (DNA): TGTGCCAGCAGCCAAGATCTGTGGACAGGGAAAGCCGGGGAGCTGTTTTTT. Its translation: CASSQDLWTGKAGELFF.

V is TRBV7-8 and J is TRBJ2-7; D unclear. V dropped 3 bases and J dropped 7 bases, with 19 bases sitting between them. Per the germline V gene, CDR1 is SGHVS and CDR2 is FQNEAQ. The CDR3 sequence is 15 residues long. CDR3: CASSLTVWRLWEQYF. CDR3 in DNA: TGTGCCAGCAGCTTGACGGTTTGGCGACTCTGGGAGCAGTACTTC.

The chain links TRBV6-5 to TRBJ1-3; TRBD1 matches 9 bases. CDR1 and CDR2 (germline): MNHEY, SVGAGI. Unmatched junction bases numbered 3, after V lost 6 bases and J lost 0 bases. This CDR3 spans 15 amino acids. The CDR3 protein is CASRGQGSSGNTIYF. Written as DNA, the CDR3 is TGTGCCAGCAGAGGACAGGGGAGCTCTGGAAACACCATATATTTT.

V and J are TRBV19 and TRBJ1-2; tentatively, D is TRBD1 (6 bases). V lost 5 bases and J lost 6, with 10 bases in between. This CDR3 contains 12 residues. Per germline, CDR1 LNHDA and CDR2 SQIVND (reference sequence). The CDR3 coding sequence is TGTGCCAGTAGTCCGAGACAGGATGGCTACACCTTC. It is translated as CASSPRQDGYTF.

The chain is built from TRBV6-1 and TRBJ2-5; tentatively, D is TRBD2 (5 bases). This CDR3 region has 14 residues. Looked up from germline, CDR1 is MNHNS and CDR2 is SASEGT. Trimming pared 0 bases from V and 8 bases from J, leaving 13 bases between. CDR3 in amino acids: CASSEAGSSGTQYF. Here the CDR3 DNA reads TGTGCCAGCAGTGAAGCAGGGAGCTCAGGAACCCAGTACTTC.

The rearrangement links TRBV9 to TRBJ2-7, with 7 nucleotides matching TRBD2. The J segment lost 0 bases and the V segment lost 4 bases, leaving 7 bases of the junction unmatched. CDR1 is SGDLS and CDR2 is YYNGEE in the germline V gene. This CDR3 contains 15 residues. The CDR3: CASSPQRGGSYEQYF. Written as DNA, the CDR3 is TGTGCCAGCAGCCCCCAGCGCGGGGGCTCCTACGAGCAGTACTTC.

The table lists this clone with a count of one. The chain joins TRBV5-1 to TRBJ2-3; the match to TRBD2 covers 8 bases. Trimming cost V 0 bases and J 6 bases; bases outside gene matches: 6. Germline V CDR1 and CDR2: SGHRS, YFSETQ. The CDR3 contains 15 residues. CDR3 region: CASSLVGGGRDTQYF. The DNA for the CDR3 is TGCGCCAGCAGCTTGGTCGGGGGGGGCCGTGATACGCAGTATTTT.

The rearrangement uses TRBV10-1 and TRBJ2-4; D unresolved. Germline loops: CDR1 WNHNN, CDR2 SYGVQD (reference sequence). The CDR3 is made up of 13 amino acids. V was cut by 3 bases and J by 2 bases, with 5 bases left in between. The CDR3 is CASSDGPKNIQYF. DNA for the CDR3: TGCGCCAGCAGTGATGGACCCAAAAACATTCAGTACTTC.

V and J are TRBV20-1 and TRBJ2-1; D is unresolved. Germline CDR1 reads DFQATT; CDR2 reads SNEGSKA (reference sequence). There are 11 residues in the CDR3. V shed 1 base and J shed 9 bases, with 7 bases lying between them. The CDR3 DNA reads TGCAGTGCTAGAGGCCCGGGTGAGCAGTTCTTC. The encoded protein is CSARGPGEQFF.

The chain couples TRBV7-9 to TRBJ2-7, with 7 bases identical to TRBD2. V lost 5 bases and J lost 5; bases outside the gene matches: 15. This CDR3 region has 16 residues. In germline, CDR1 is SEHNR, CDR2 FQNEAQ (reference sequence). The CDR3 region has the DNA TGTGCCAGCAGCCTGGAAAATCGCGGGGGTGAAGACGAGCAGTACTTC. Translating it yields CASSLENRGGEDEQYF.